Below are 29 T cell receptor beta chains sequenced from a single sample in a study of T cells after yellow fever vaccination (dated by TCRdb to between 2019 and 2020). Libraries were constructed by 5' RACE. The instrument given in TCRdb is Illumina NovaSeq 6000. In TCRdb, the public reads were trimmed at Q25 with fastp and aligned with MiXCR, with productive beta chains retained. Rows merge per CDR3 protein into single entries with the most common DNA and genes. A total of about 350,000 distinct CDR3 sequences appear in this sample, about 4% of them only once. The top ten clonotypes cover 20% to 25% of the sample. This sample's treatment or condition label indicates: live attenuated yellow fever vaccine strain. This specimen consisted of PBMCs, obtained 5 days after the yellow fever booster vaccination. These receptors all stem from a man between 18 and 35 years old who received the YFV17D yellow fever vaccine.

This clonotype has ten or more counts. The chain couples TRBV7-2 to TRBJ2-5; D possibly corresponds to TRBD1 (6 bases). The germline V gene encodes CDR1 SGHTA and CDR2 FQGNSA. This CDR3 is built from 13 residues. V gave up 6 bases and J gave up 4 bases, with 12 bases separating them. Here the CDR3 reads CASSFQGRETQYF. The CDR3 nucleotides read TGTGCCAGCAGTTTTCAGGGGAGAGAGACCCAGTACTTC.

This clonotype turned up a few times. The chain employs TRBV5-1 and TRBJ2-2, with a possible D match to TRBD2 (5 bases). CDR3 length: 16 residues. Deletions cut 8 bases from V and 4 bases from J, with 21 bases between. CDR1 and CDR2 from the germline V gene are SGHRS and YFSETQ. CDR3 sequence: CASHFSGIKSTGELFF. CDR3 bases: TGCGCCAGTCATTTCTCGGGGATAAAGAGCACCGGGGAGCTGTTTTTT.

This clonotype has ten or more counts. This sequence joins TRBV4-3 and TRBJ1-2; D is uncertain. With 4 bases removed from V and 0 bases from J, the gap between germline ends came to 15 bases. The V gene's germline CDR1 is LGHNA and CDR2 YSLEER. This CDR3 has 16 amino acids. DNA of the CDR3: TGCGCCAGCAGCCCCCGGCCGACACCCACTAACTATGGCTACACCTTC. The encoded protein is CASSPRPTPTNYGYTF.

This clonotype appeared many times. The CDR3 nucleotides are TGTGCCAGCACCGACGGCCCCGGGGATACGCAGTATTTT. Its protein product is CASTDGPGDTQYF. The V call is TRBV7-8, the J call TRBJ2-3; D not certain. This CDR3 is 13 amino acids long. V lost 7 bases and J 6 bases, leaving 14 bases between the germline ends. The V gene's germline CDR1 is SGHVS and CDR2 FQNEAQ.

This clonotype was seen many times. This sequence joins TRBV18 and TRBJ2-5, with 9 bases fitting TRBD1. Trimming took 0 bases from V and 4 from J; bases not matched to a gene: 3. The CDR3 has 15 residues. Germline V CDR1 and CDR2: KGHSH, LQKENI. The DNA for the CDR3 is TGTGCCAGCTCACCACCGGGACAGGGAGGAGAGACCCAGTACTTC. This gives the protein CASSPPGQGGETQYF.

This clonotype was seen only a few times. The chain is built from TRBV24-1 and TRBJ2-3; 7 bases align to TRBD2. This CDR3 is built from 14 residues. Germline CDR1 is KGHDR and CDR2 is SFDVKD. V shed 4 bases and J 6 bases; nucleotides not matched to a gene: 6. In DNA form, the CDR3 reads TGTGCCACCAGTGACCCCGGGGGGTTGGATACGCAGTATTTT. Its protein is CATSDPGGLDTQYF.

This rearrangement joins TRBV4-1 to TRBJ1-5, with 7 bases matching TRBD1. Germline assignment: CDR1 MGHRA and CDR2 YSYEKL. CDR3 size: 19 residues. V lost 1 base, J lost 0 bases, and 12 bases stayed unmatched. In nucleotides, the CDR3 is TGCGCCAGCAGCCAAGGCCCCTCGGGACAGAGTTATAGCAATCAGCCCCAGCATTTT. This gives the protein CASSQGPSGQSYSNQPQHF.

This chain joins TRBV12-3 or TRBV12-4 and TRBJ2-5, with 10 bases matching TRBD1. V lost 6 bases to trimming and J lost 0 bases; unmatched junction nucleotides: 13. CDR3 length equals 18 residues. The chain's CDR3 is CASRPGTGAGLDQETQYF. The CDR3, as DNA: TGTGCCAGCAGACCCGGGACAGGGGCTGGACTAGACCAAGAGACCCAGTACTTC.

The chain has TRBV11-3 and TRBJ2-5, with 13 nucleotides matching TRBD2. Germline values: CDR1 SGHNT, CDR2 YENEEA. There are 17 residues in the CDR3. V gave up 6 bases and J gave up 4 bases; unmatched junction bases: 11. Here the CDR3 DNA reads TGTGCCAGCAGACCACGGGTCCGGACTAGCGGGGGAGAGACCCAGTACTTC. Translating gives CASRPRVRTSGGETQYF.

This clonotype was seen a handful of times. The rearrangement joins TRBV4-1 to TRBJ1-5; unclear D gene. CDR3 length equals 17 residues. Trimming took off 1 base at V and 2 bases at J, with 15 bases between the two ends. Germline V lookup: CDR1 MGHRA, CDR2 YSYEKL. The CDR3 region has the DNA TGCGCCAGCAGCCAAGGCGAGAGGGCGTCGGGCAATCAGCCCCAGCATTTT. It is translated as CASSQGERASGNQPQHF.

The chain links TRBV20-1 to TRBJ2-1, with 7 nucleotides matching TRBD2. V shed 3 bases, J shed 12 bases, and the junction held 14 bases outside the gene matches. This CDR3 has 14 residues. Germline CDR1 reads DFQATT; CDR2 reads SNEGSKA (reference sequence). CDR3 nucleotide sequence: TGCAGTGCTAGCGTGTTAGCGGTAGCTAGCGGGCAGTTCTTC. It specifies CSASVLAVASGQFF.

This clonotype was found a few times. The V gene is TRBV4-3, the J gene TRBJ2-1; a weak D match, TRBD1 (6 bases). This CDR3 is 13 amino acids long. Between the trimmed V and J ends, which lost 0 bases and 8 bases, there was a span of 8 bases. Germline lookup yields CDR1 LGHNA and CDR2 YSLEER. Here the CDR3 reads CASSQETGYEQFF. CDR3 nucleotides: TGCGCCAGCAGCCAAGAAACAGGGTATGAGCAGTTCTTC.

The chain has TRBV4-3 and TRBJ2-3; D might be TRBD1 (6 bases). Trimming removed 8 bases at V and 0 bases at J, with 9 bases between. CDR1 is LGHNA, CDR2 YSLEER, per germline. This CDR3 is 13 amino acids long. The CDR3 DNA reads as TGCGCCAGCGCGACAGGAAGCACAGATACGCAGTATTTT. This translates into CASATGSTDTQYF.

This clonotype was seen a few times. The chain couples TRBV4-3 to TRBJ2-3, with a weak D call TRBD2 (7 bases). Trimming took 4 bases from V and 4 from J, leaving 21 bases between them. This CDR3 is 17 amino acids long. CDR1 and CDR2 (germline): LGHNA, YSLEER. DNA of the CDR3: TGCGCCAGCAGCCGTAAGGGGGGGAGCCGGGCGGCAGATACGCAGTATTTT. Its protein is CASSRKGGSRAADTQYF.

Only a few counts were recorded for this clonotype. The J gene is TRBJ1-5, the V gene TRBV30; D ambiguous. This CDR3 has 13 residues. The V and J ends lost 2 bases and 5 bases respectively, with 10 bases between them. CDR1 is GTSNPN and CDR2 is SVGIG in the germline V gene (reference sequence). The CDR3 sequence: CAWSRRPDQPQHF. CDR3 DNA: TGTGCCTGGAGTCGCAGACCCGATCAGCCCCAGCATTTT.

This clonotype was found many times. The chain carries TRBV18 and TRBJ2-5; 8 bases map to TRBD1. The germline V gene encodes CDR1 KGHSH and CDR2 LQKENI. This CDR3 has 15 amino acids. V shed 2 bases, J shed 4 bases, and the junction held 6 bases outside the gene matches. The CDR3 is CASSPRQGPGETQYF. The CDR3 nucleotides read TGTGCCAGCTCACCAAGACAGGGGCCGGGAGAGACCCAGTACTTC.

The V call is TRBV27, the J call TRBJ1-1; perhaps TRBD1 as D (6 bases). CDR3 length: 13 amino acids. CDR1 is MNHEY and CDR2 is SMNVEV in the germline V gene (reference sequence). V dropped 5 bases and J dropped 6 bases, with 13 bases sitting between them. The CDR3 protein is CASSLTGQSEAFF. In nucleotides, the CDR3 is TGTGCCAGCAGTCTCACAGGGCAGTCTGAAGCTTTCTTT.

This clonotype appeared a few times. The chain has TRBV24-1 and TRBJ1-5; the D is unclear. Deletions cut 3 bases from V and 5 bases from J, with 4 bases between. From germline, CDR1 is KGHDR and CDR2 SFDVKD. This CDR3 contains 12 residues. CDR3 sequence: CATSDAHQPQHF. CDR3 nucleotide sequence: TGTGCCACCAGTGATGCGCATCAGCCCCAGCATTTT.

This clonotype was observed at least ten times. The gene calls are TRBV4-3 and TRBJ2-3; 12 positions match TRBD2. The CDR3 runs 17 residues. The germline CDR1 and CDR2 sequences are LGHNA and YSLEER. J lost 5 bases, V lost 4 bases, and 10 bases had no gene match. Here the CDR3 reads CASSRVTGLAGLDTQYF. The CDR3 DNA is TGCGCCAGCAGCCGAGTTACCGGACTAGCGGGGTTAGATACGCAGTATTTT.

The CDR3 sequence: CAGTRGDIPTYEQYV. The CDR3 DNA sequence: TGTGCCGGGACCAGAGGCGACATCCCTACATACGAGCAGTACGTC. The chain recombines TRBV14 with TRBJ2-7; D may match TRBD1 or TRBD2 (5 bases each). Trimming removed 11 bases at V and 4 bases at J, with 24 bases between. CDR1 SGHDN and CDR2 FVKESK come from the germline V gene. The CDR3 extends over 15 amino acids.

This clonotype occurred many times. The chain recombines TRBV6-2 or TRBV6-3 with TRBJ2-7; no clear D gene. The V gene's germline CDR1 is MNHEY and CDR2 SVGEGT. Trimming stripped 5 bases from V and 4 bases from J, with 6 bases between. This CDR3 comprises 11 residues. The CDR3 DNA reads as TGTGCCAGCAGTCCCGCGTACGAGCAGTACTTC. Translation: CASSPAYEQYF.

V is TRBV28 and J is TRBJ1-1, with D unclear. Trimming cost V 1 base and J 6 bases, with 3 bases left between them. The CDR3 runs to 11 residues. The germline CDR1 and CDR2 sequences are MDHEN and SYDVKM. CDR3: CASSLFSEAFF. In DNA, the CDR3 is TGTGCCAGCAGTTTATTTTCTGAAGCTTTCTTT.

V and J are TRBV6-1 and TRBJ1-2, with 7 bases matching TRBD1. Germline CDR1 is MNHNS and CDR2 is SASEGT. The CDR3 sequence is 14 residues long. V lost 6 bases, J lost 2 bases, and 6 bases stayed unmatched. The CDR3 protein is CASRFGTENYGYTF. As DNA, the CDR3 is TGTGCCAGCAGATTCGGGACAGAGAACTATGGCTACACCTTC.

This clonotype was seen more than once but under ten times. The rearrangement uses TRBV7-6 and TRBJ2-7; TRBD2 agrees at 10 bases. The J segment lost 3 bases and the V segment lost 1 base, leaving 3 bases of the junction unmatched. This CDR3 is 15 amino acids long. Germline V gene lookup returns CDR1 SGHVS and CDR2 FNYEAQ. CDR3 sequence: CASSLGAGGLYEQYF. As DNA, the CDR3 is TGTGCCAGCAGCTTAGGAGCGGGGGGGCTCTACGAGCAGTACTTC.

This clonotype appeared a few times. This chain connects TRBV14 to TRBJ2-1; 16 nucleotides match TRBD2. The J segment lost 1 base and the V segment lost 6 bases, leaving 6 bases of the junction unmatched. CDR3 length: 18 amino acids. The germline V gene has CDR1 SGHDN and CDR2 FVKESK. CDR3 residues: CASRPGTSGGGSYNEQFF. The CDR3 DNA reads as TGTGCCAGCAGACCCGGGACTAGCGGGGGGGGTTCCTACAATGAGCAGTTCTTC.

A few counts support this clonotype. The chain has TRBV7-2 and TRBJ2-3; 9 nucleotides line up with TRBD2. CDR1 is SGHTA, CDR2 FQGNSA, per germline. CDR3 length equals 18 residues. Trimming removed 2 bases from V and 2 bases from J; junction bases left unmatched: 11. DNA for the CDR3: TGTGCCAGCAGCTTACCTACGGGGCTAGCGGGGACCACAGATACGCAGTATTTT. Translated, it gives CASSLPTGLAGTTDTQYF.

Only a few counts were recorded for this clonotype. The chain employs TRBV4-3 and TRBJ1-3, with unresolved D. V gave up 0 bases and J gave up 4 bases, with 4 bases separating them. Germline loops: CDR1 LGHNA, CDR2 YSLEER. The CDR3 spans 13 residues. CDR3 region: CASSQDGGNTIYF. CDR3 coding DNA: TGCGCCAGCAGCCAAGATGGGGGAAACACCATATATTTT.

The chain employs TRBV29-1 and TRBJ2-2; D perhaps matches TRBD2 (5 bases). This CDR3 contains 12 residues. From germline, CDR1 is SQVTM and CDR2 ANQGSEA. V shed 1 base and J shed 5 bases, with 5 bases lying between them. CDR3: CSVEGRTGELFF. DNA of the CDR3: TGCAGCGTTGAAGGGAGGACCGGGGAGCTGTTTTTT.

In this sample, this clonotype turned up a few times. This chain uses TRBV11-2 with TRBJ2-7, with 7 positions matching TRBD1. The CDR3 contains 14 residues. The ends lost 5 bases at V and 3 bases at J; junction bases unmatched: 7. Germline CDR1 reads SGHAT; CDR2 reads FQNNGV. The CDR3 sequence: CASSAYRGVYEQYF. CDR3 DNA: TGTGCCAGCAGCGCATACAGGGGCGTCTACGAGCAGTACTTC.